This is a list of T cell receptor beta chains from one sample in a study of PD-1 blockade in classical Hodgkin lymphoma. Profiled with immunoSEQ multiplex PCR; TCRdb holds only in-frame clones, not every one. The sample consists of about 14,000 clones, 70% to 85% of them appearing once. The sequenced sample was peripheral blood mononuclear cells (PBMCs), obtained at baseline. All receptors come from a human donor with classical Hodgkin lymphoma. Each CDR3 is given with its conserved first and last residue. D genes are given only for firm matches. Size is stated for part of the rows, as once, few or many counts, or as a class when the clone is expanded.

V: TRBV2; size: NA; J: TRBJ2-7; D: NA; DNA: TGTGCCACCGGGACTGACTACGAGCAGTACTTC; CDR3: CATGTDYEQYF
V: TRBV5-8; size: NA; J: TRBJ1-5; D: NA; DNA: TGTGCCAGCAGCTTTCGGGCAGGGGTTAGCAATCAGCCCCAGCATTTT; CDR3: CASSFRAGVSNQPQHF
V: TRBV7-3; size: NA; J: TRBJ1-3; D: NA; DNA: TGTGCCAGCAGCCAAGGGGGAGGACCCCACTCTGGAAACACCATATATTTT; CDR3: CASSQGGGPHSGNTIYF
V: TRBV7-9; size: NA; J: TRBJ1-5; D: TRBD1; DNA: TGTGCCAGCAGCCAGAAGGAAGGACAGGATCATCAGCCCCAGCATTTT; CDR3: CASSQKEGQDHQPQHF
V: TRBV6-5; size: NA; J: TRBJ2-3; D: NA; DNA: TGTGCCAGCAGACGACAGAAAACCACAGATACGCAGTATTTT; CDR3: CASRRQKTTDTQYF
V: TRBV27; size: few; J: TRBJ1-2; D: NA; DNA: TGTGCCAGCAGTTTATCAAGGGATTATGGCTACACCTTC; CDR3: CASSLSRDYGYTF
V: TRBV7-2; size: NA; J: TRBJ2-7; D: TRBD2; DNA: TGTGCCAGCAGCTTAGGAAGCGGGGCCTCCTACGAGCAGTACTTC; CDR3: CASSLGSGASYEQYF
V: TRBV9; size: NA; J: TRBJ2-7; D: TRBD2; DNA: TGTGCCAGCAGCGTAGCTGAGGGAGGGGTCGCCTACGAGCAGTACTTC; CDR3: CASSVAEGGVAYEQYF
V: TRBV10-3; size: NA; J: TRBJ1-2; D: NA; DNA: TGTGCCATCAGTGACCACGAAGGGGAAGGGAACTTC; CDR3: CAISDHEGEGNF
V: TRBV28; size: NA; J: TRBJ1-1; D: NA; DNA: TGTGCCAGCAGTTTAAACGGGAACACTGAAGCTTTCTTT; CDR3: CASSLNGNTEAFF
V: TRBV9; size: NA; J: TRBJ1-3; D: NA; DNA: TGTGCCAGCAGCCGGGACGTAAGCTCTGGAAACACCATATATTTT; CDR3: CASSRDVSSGNTIYF
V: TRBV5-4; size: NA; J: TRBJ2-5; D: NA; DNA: TGTGCCAGCAGCTCCAGAGCCGGACAGATTCAAGAGACCCAGTACTTC; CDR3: CASSSRAGQIQETQYF
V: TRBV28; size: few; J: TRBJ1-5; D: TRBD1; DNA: TGTGCCAGCAGTTCCGGACAGGGGGAGTCTCAGCCCCAGCATTTT; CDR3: CASSSGQGESQPQHF
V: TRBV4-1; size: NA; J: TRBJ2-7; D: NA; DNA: TGCGCCAGCAGCCAATCTTGGGAGGCGGACCTATACGAGCAGTACTTC; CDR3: CASSQSWEADLYEQYF
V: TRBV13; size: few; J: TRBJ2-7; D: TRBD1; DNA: TGTGCCAGCAGCCGGGGACAGCTTGCCTACGAGCAGTACTTC; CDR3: CASSRGQLAYEQYF
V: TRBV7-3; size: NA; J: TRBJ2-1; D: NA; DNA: TGTGCCAGCAGCCTCGGGACGGGGTTGTCCAATGAGCAGTTCTTC; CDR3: CASSLGTGLSNEQFF